The next 20 T cell receptor beta chains were all read from a single sample in a study of T cells after yellow fever vaccination. Each CDR3 protein is one row after TCRdb ran MiXCR on the 5' RACE reads. The sample consists of roughly 48,000 distinct CDR3 sequences, 6.5% to 8.5% of them appearing once. This specimen consisted of CD8+ T cells not binding an NS4B(214-222) dextramer, sorted from PBMCs, obtained roughly 46 days after the first yellow fever vaccination. The source is a young man who received the YFV17D yellow fever vaccine.

In this sample, this clonotype turned up a few times. The gene calls are TRBV6-1 and TRBJ1-1, with D perhaps TRBD1 (6 bases). The CDR3 spans 14 residues. From germline, CDR1 is MNHNS and CDR2 SASEGT. Trimming stripped 7 bases from V and 1 base from J, with 13 bases between. CDR3 in amino acids: CASIYRVTNTEAFF. CDR3 coding DNA: TGTGCCAGCATCTACAGGGTAACGAACACTGAAGCTTTCTTT.

The chain recombines TRBV10-3 with TRBJ2-5; D unclear. Germline-derived CDR1 and CDR2 are ENHRY and SYGVKD. The CDR3 consists of 13 residues. The V end lost 8 bases, the J end lost 0 bases, and 10 bases lay between the germline ends. The CDR3 sequence is CAIAAQYQETQYF. The CDR3 bases are TGTGCCATCGCGGCACAGTACCAAGAGACCCAGTACTTC.

The gene calls are TRBV5-4 and TRBJ2-5; 7 bases line up with TRBD1. V dropped 0 bases and J dropped 0; count of bases not matched to a gene: 8. The CDR3 is 17 amino acids. Germline V gene lookup returns CDR1 SGHNT and CDR2 YYREEE (reference sequence). CDR3 amino acids: CASSLVGTAKNQETQYF. CDR3 nucleotides: TGTGCCAGCAGCTTGGTCGGGACAGCAAAGAACCAAGAGACCCAGTACTTC.

This clonotype showed up just a few times. The rearrangement uses TRBV12-3 or TRBV12-4 and TRBJ2-1; D uncertain. The ends were cut back, 4 bases at V and 9 bases at J, with 10 bases in the middle. This CDR3 has 12 residues. CDR3 bases: TGTGCCAGCAGTTCCACGGGCACTGAGCAGTTCTTC. Its translation: CASSSTGTEQFF.

Worth noting for this clonotype: The junction shows a germline mismatch at one end, possibly a read error. The rearrangement uses TRBV5-4 and TRBJ2-3, with 8 nucleotides matching TRBD1. The CDR3 consists of 13 residues. Germline assignment: CDR1 SGHNT and CDR2 YYREEE (reference sequence). The CDR3, as DNA: TGTGCCAGCAGCTTGGCCCAGGACAGGGTTGGGAATTTT. Translation gives CASSLAQDRVGNF.

The sample holds a few counts of this clonotype. The chain joins TRBV4-1 to TRBJ1-2; a possible D gene is TRBD1 (5 bases). This CDR3 is 14 amino acids long. V was cut by 0 bases and J by 7 bases, with 12 bases left in between. Germline CDR1 reads MGHRA; CDR2 reads YSYEKL. Here the CDR3 DNA reads TGCGCCAGCAGCCAAGAGACGGCAGGGACTGGCTACACCTTC. Translation: CASSQETAGTGYTF.

In this sample, this clonotype turned up many times. V gene TRBV29-1 combines with J gene TRBJ2-1; 8 bases agree with TRBD2. The CDR3 extends over 15 amino acids. Looked up from germline, CDR1 is SQVTM and CDR2 is ANQGSEA. The DNA of the CDR3 is TGCTCCGGAGTCGGGGGGGCCTTCAACTTCAATGAGCAGTTCTTC. This gives the protein CSGVGGAFNFNEQFF.

This clonotype appeared many times. The chain carries TRBV10-3 and TRBJ2-7, with 7 bases matching TRBD1. CDR1 and CDR2 from the germline V gene are ENHRY and SYGVKD. The CDR3 length is 13 residues. V shed 6 bases, J shed 3 bases, and the junction held 5 bases outside the gene matches. As DNA, the CDR3 is TGTGCCATCAGCAGACAGGGAATCTACGAGCAGTACGTC. Its translation is CAISRQGIYEQYV.

V is TRBV11-2 and J is TRBJ2-5; D is uncertain. The CDR3 is 14 amino acids. Germline CDR1 SGHAT, CDR2 FQNNGV. V was clipped by 3 bases and J by 2 bases, with 10 bases between them. For the CDR3, the DNA is TGTGCCAGCAGCTTGTTGGTATCTCAAGAGACCCAGTACTTC. It yields the protein CASSLLVSQETQYF.

The chain employs TRBV7-9 and TRBJ1-1; D is unclear. The germline gives CDR1 SEHNR, CDR2 FQNEAQ (reference sequence). V was trimmed by 5 bases and J by 4 bases, leaving 11 bases between them. The CDR3 extends over 13 amino acids. CDR3 in DNA: TGTGCCAGCAGCGACAAGATAAGCACTGAAGCTTTCTTT. The encoded protein is CASSDKISTEAFF.

The genes are TRBV12-3 or TRBV12-4 and TRBJ2-2, with D unclear. This CDR3 region has 13 residues. Deletions cut 3 bases from V and 4 bases from J, with 6 bases between. The CDR3 region has the DNA TGTGCCAGCAGTTTTTTAAGCACCGGGGAGCTGTTTTTT. Protein: CASSFLSTGELFF.

The gene calls are TRBV19 and TRBJ2-2; D not resolved. This CDR3 is built from 15 residues. V lost 3 bases to trimming and J lost 1 base, with 9 bases between them. Germline V gene sequence: CDR1 LNHDA, CDR2 SQIVND (reference sequence). The CDR3 region is CASSILALNTGELFF. The CDR3 bases are TGTGCCAGTAGTATTCTGGCACTGAACACCGGGGAGCTGTTTTTT.

This clonotype has a count of ten or more. CDR3 protein: CSVIPPGLGSSYNEQFF. The DNA of the CDR3 is TGCAGCGTTATCCCCCCGGGACTGGGGAGCTCCTACAATGAGCAGTTCTTC. This rearrangement joins TRBV29-1 to TRBJ2-1; maybe TRBD2 (6 bases). CDR3 size: 17 residues. The V and J ends lost 5 bases and 0 bases respectively, with 20 bases between them. Germline V gene data show CDR1 as SQVTM and CDR2 as ANQGSEA.

As regards this clonotype: A read error may account for a junction end that differs from germline. V gene TRBV7-9 combines with J gene TRBJ2-2, with D uncertain. Germline CDR1 and CDR2: SEHNR and FQNEAQ (reference sequence). The CDR3 has 16 amino acids. CDR3 nucleotide sequence: TGTGTCAGCAGCTTCCGAGACTCCCTCAAGACCGGGGAGCTGTTTTTT. Its protein product is CVSSFRDSLKTGELFF.

This clonotype was seen only a few times. V usage is TRBV18 and J usage is TRBJ2-5; unclear D gene. The CDR3 runs 14 residues. Germline lookup yields CDR1 KGHSH and CDR2 LQKENI. Deletions cut 3 bases from V and 5 bases from J, with 13 bases between. CDR3 sequence: CASSPSSVWETQYF. DNA of the CDR3: TGTGCCAGCTCACCTTCTTCGGTTTGGGAGACCCAGTACTTC.

This clonotype was seen repeatedly, ten times or more. This chain uses TRBV5-1 with TRBJ2-1; possibly TRBD1 for D (6 bases). V lost 1 base to trimming and J lost 6 bases, with 11 bases between them. CDR3 length: 14 residues. Germline values: CDR1 SGHRS, CDR2 YFSETQ. Here the CDR3 DNA reads TGCGCCAGCAGCTTGCGACAGGCCTTCAATGAGCAGTTCTTC. Protein product: CASSLRQAFNEQFF. The variable domain in full, with the rest retrieved from reference TRBV5-1 and TRBJ2-1, is KAGVTQTPRYLIKTRGQQVTLSCSPISGHRSVSWYQQTPGQGLQFLFEYFSETQRNKGNFPGRFSGRQFSNSRSEMNVSTLELGDSALYLCASSLRQAFNEQFFGPGTRLTVL.

At least ten counts were recorded for this clonotype. This rearrangement joins TRBV29-1 to TRBJ2-1; weak D call: TRBD2 (5 bases). The CDR3 extends over 12 amino acids. Germline V lookup: CDR1 SQVTM, CDR2 ANQGSEA. Between the trimmed V and J ends, which lost 6 bases and 1 base, there was a span of 7 bases. The DNA of the CDR3 is TGCAGCGTGGACTCTTCCTACAATGAGCAGTTCTTC. It is translated as CSVDSSYNEQFF.

This clonotype was counted many times. The chain employs TRBV6-5 and TRBJ2-7; maybe TRBD2 (6 bases). CDR1 MNHEY and CDR2 SVGAGI come from the germline V gene. The V end was cut by 5 bases, the J end by 0 bases, with 17 bases between. The CDR3 has 16 residues. CDR3 in amino acids: CASSPLQGLASYEQYF. The CDR3 DNA reads TGTGCCAGCAGTCCCCTCCAGGGACTTGCCTCCTACGAGCAGTACTTC.

This clonotype appeared a few times. The chain couples TRBV7-6 to TRBJ1-6; 9 bases agree with TRBD1. Germline values: CDR1 SGHVS, CDR2 FNYEAQ. This CDR3 is built from 17 residues. V trimming: 5 bases; J trimming: 0 bases; junction bases outside the gene matches: 5. The CDR3 loop is CASSEEQGASYNSPLHF. Written as DNA, the CDR3 is TGTGCCAGCAGCGAAGAACAGGGGGCCTCCTATAATTCACCCCTCCACTTT.

This clonotype has more than one count but fewer than ten. The chain couples TRBV4-3 to TRBJ2-5; possibly TRBD1 for D (6 bases). Trimming stripped 0 bases from V and 2 bases from J, with 10 bases between. Looked up from germline, CDR1 is LGHNA and CDR2 is YSLEER. This CDR3 has 15 amino acids. CDR3 in amino acids: CASSQDGTIQETQYF. As DNA, the CDR3 is TGCGCCAGCAGCCAAGATGGGACAATACAAGAGACCCAGTACTTC.